The 2 T cell receptor beta chains below come from one sample, sequenced in a study of memory CD4+ T cells and cytomegalovirus serostatus. The sort gate was single viable CD3+CD4+CD8-CD45RO+ cells for memory CD4+ T cells. Only in-frame clones appear in the TCRdb table, and some are missing; sequencing was by immunoSEQ multiplex PCR. The top ten hold around 2.6% of the sample, which has fewer than 90,000 clones, roughly 78% seen once. Sequenced input: memory CD4+ T cells from blood. Receptor source: an adult in good health and CMV-seropositive.

The chain has TRBV2 and TRBJ1-2; D unclear. V dropped 8 bases and J dropped 2 bases, with 12 bases sitting between them. The CDR3 runs 13 residues. Germline CDR1 is SNHLY and CDR2 is FYNNEI. CDR3 coding DNA: TGTGCCAGCTATTTCGACGGGAACTATGGCTACACCTTC. Encoded protein: CASYFDGNYGYTF.

The gene calls are TRBV11-1 and TRBJ2-1; D is perhaps TRBD1 (5 bases). Germline V gene sequence: CDR1 SGHAT, CDR2 FQDESV (reference sequence). The V gene lost 2 bases and the J gene lost 8 bases, with 13 bases spanning the gap. CDR3 length equals 14 residues. Written as DNA, the CDR3 is TGTGCCAGCAGCTTATCCCCCAGGGTCGATGAGCAGTTCTTC. Protein product: CASSLSPRVDEQFF.